The 7 T cell receptor beta chains listed next were all sequenced from one sample in a study of T-cell memory formation after mild COVID-19. TCRdb redid the calling of the 5' RACE reads with MiXCR, one entry per CDR3 protein. The sample lists a few hundred thousand distinct CDR3 sequences, over 9.5% occurring once. Sequenced input: PBMCs or a T cell subset sorted from them (not recorded which). The receptors shown here come from a man in his late teens or twenties who had mild COVID-19 (a few samples of this study predate the infection). Cell type and time point are not known.

This clonotype was seen a handful of times. The rearrangement links TRBV12-3 or TRBV12-4 to TRBJ2-2; no definite D call. V was trimmed by 2 bases and J by 7 bases, leaving 5 bases between them. This CDR3 contains 12 residues. In DNA, the CDR3 is TGTGCCAGCAGTTTATCGGTCGGGGAGCTGTTTTTT. Translation gives CASSLSVGELFF.

There are a few counts of this clonotype. The chain joins TRBV4-1 to TRBJ2-3; no reliable D call. This CDR3 is 16 amino acids long. From germline, CDR1 is MGHRA and CDR2 YSYEKL. Between the trimmed V and J ends, which lost 0 bases and 0 bases, there was a span of 10 bases. This CDR3 reads CASSQESTPSTDTQYF. CDR3 DNA: TGCGCCAGCAGCCAAGAGAGTACTCCGAGCACAGATACGCAGTATTTT.

The chain employs TRBV6-5 and TRBJ2-7, with a possible D match to TRBD2 (6 bases). Looked up from germline, CDR1 is MNHEY and CDR2 is SVGAGI. Trimming stripped 7 bases from V and 5 bases from J, with 15 bases between. The CDR3 length is 13 residues. CDR3 protein: CASMRQEGHEQYF. The CDR3 nucleotides read TGTGCCAGCATGCGGCAGGAGGGGCACGAGCAGTACTTC.

J is TRBJ2-3 and V is TRBV7-9; D is perhaps TRBD1 or TRBD2 (5 bases each). Germline CDR1 SEHNR, CDR2 FQNEAQ (reference sequence). CDR3 length: 15 residues. V lost 0 bases to trimming and J lost 4 bases, with 11 bases between them. The chain's CDR3 is CASSLAGPQADTQYF. The CDR3 nucleotides are TGTGCCAGCAGCTTAGCGGGACCTCAAGCAGATACGCAGTATTTT.

The chain links TRBV7-2 to TRBJ1-4, with D uncertain. Germline loops: CDR1 SGHTA, CDR2 FQGNSA. V was shortened by 4 bases and J by 4 bases, with 7 bases between the two germline ends. The CDR3 loop spans 13 amino acids. In DNA, the CDR3 is TGTGCCAGCAGCTGGGAGTTTAATGAAAAACTGTTTTTT. It yields the protein CASSWEFNEKLFF.

This chain uses TRBV11-2 with TRBJ1-2; D is perhaps TRBD1 (5 bases). Trimming pared 0 bases from V and 8 bases from J, leaving 13 bases between. The CDR3 covers 14 residues. Germline loops: CDR1 SGHAT, CDR2 FQNNGV. The CDR3 protein is CASSLDLGDGGYTF. DNA of the CDR3: TGTGCCAGCAGCTTAGATCTGGGGGACGGGGGCTACACCTTC.

This clonotype was seen more than once but under ten times. This CDR3 is CAWSVQDNQPQHF. DNA of the CDR3: TGTGCCTGGAGTGTACAGGACAATCAGCCCCAGCATTTT. This rearrangement joins TRBV30 to TRBJ1-5; a possible D gene is TRBD1 (5 bases). V was shortened by 0 bases and J by 3 bases, with 6 bases between the two germline ends. The CDR3 has 13 amino acids. CDR1 and CDR2 (germline): GTSNPN, SVGIG (reference sequence).